These 29 T cell receptor beta chains share one sample of origin, sequenced in a study of blood T cell repertoires in COVID-19. The protocol was immunoSEQ multiplex PCR, while the TCRdb copy is restricted to in-frame clones and leaves out a portion. Of 310,000 or so clones in the sample, around nine tenths were seen once. Sample: PBMCs or T cells enriched from blood (not recorded which). These receptors all stem from a woman between 35 and 50 years old who had recovered from COVID-19.

This clone was found a few times. The chain combines TRBV2 with TRBJ2-1; TRBD2 matches 10 bases. The CDR3 contains 19 residues. V dropped 6 bases and J dropped 0; count of bases not matched to a gene: 14. Germline CDR1 SNHLY, CDR2 FYNNEI. For the CDR3, the DNA is TGTGCCAGCAGGGCCGGGGGGCTAGCGGGAGCGAGCTCCTACAATGAGCAGTTCTTC. It specifies CASRAGGLAGASSYNEQFF. The full variable domain, completed using reference TRBV2 and TRBJ2-1, is EPEVTQTPSHQVTQMGQEVILRCVPISNHLYFYWYRQILGQKVEFLVSFYNNEISEKSEIFDDQFSVERPDGSNFTLKIRSTKLEDSAMYFCASRAGGLAGASSYNEQFFGPGTRLTVL.

V is TRBV11-3 and J is TRBJ2-5; possible D gene TRBD2, 6 bases. Trimming took 1 base from V and 2 from J, leaving 11 bases between them. CDR3 length equals 15 residues. Germline CDR1 reads SGHNT; CDR2 reads YENEEA. This CDR3 is CASSLGKGRQETQYF. The CDR3 nucleotides are TGTGCCAGCAGCTTAGGAAAAGGGAGGCAAGAGACCCAGTACTTC.

The rearrangement joins TRBV28 to TRBJ1-2; 8 nucleotides line up with TRBD1. V lost 5 bases, J lost 4 bases, and 9 bases stayed unmatched. The germline CDR1 and CDR2 sequences are MDHEN and SYDVKM. The CDR3 loop spans 15 amino acids. The CDR3: CASSAYQGAGYGYTF. CDR3 nucleotide sequence: TGTGCCAGCAGTGCTTACCAGGGGGCCGGCTATGGCTACACCTTC.

The gene calls are TRBV11-3 and TRBJ2-1; weak D call: TRBD2 (6 bases). V was pared by 6 bases and J by 15 bases, with 21 bases between. From germline, CDR1 is SGHNT and CDR2 YENEEA. This CDR3 spans 13 amino acids. The CDR3 DNA sequence: TGTGCCAGCAGTGCTACCCTCCGAGGACTACTGTTCTTC. This codes for CASSATLRGLLFF.

V usage is TRBV15 and J usage is TRBJ2-1, with TRBD2 matching over 15 bases. Unmatched junction bases numbered 9, after V lost 3 bases and J lost 0 bases. The CDR3 is made up of 20 amino acids. CDR1 is LNHNV and CDR2 is YYDKDF in the germline V gene (reference sequence). CDR3 sequence: CATSSLGTSGRQSSYNEQFF. The CDR3 region has the DNA TGTGCCACCAGCAGCTTAGGGACTAGCGGGAGGCAGAGCTCCTACAATGAGCAGTTCTTC.

This clone appeared a single time. The chain carries TRBV28 and TRBJ1-5; no clear D. The germline V gene has CDR1 MDHEN and CDR2 SYDVKM. This CDR3 comprises 16 residues. V shed 2 bases and J shed 0 bases, with 11 bases lying between them. CDR3 nucleotides: TGTGCCAGCAGTTTACTCTACAGTTATAGCAATCAGCCCCAGCATTTT. Translated, it gives CASSLLYSYSNQPQHF. Combining the CDR3 with reference TRBV28 and TRBJ1-5 gives the whole variable domain DVKVTQSSRYLVKRTGEKVFLECVQDMDHENMFWYRQDPGLGLRLIYFSYDVKMKEKGDIPEGYSVSREKKERFSLILESASTNQTSMYLCASSLLYSYSNQPQHFGDGTRLSIL.

This chain uses TRBV6-5 with TRBJ1-6, with TRBD1 as a possible D gene (6 bases). The V and J ends lost 6 bases and 13 bases respectively, with 16 bases between them. CDR3 size: 13 residues. From germline, CDR1 is MNHEY and CDR2 SVGAGI. This chain's CDR3 is CASREPGAGPLHF. The DNA of the CDR3 is TGTGCCAGCAGAGAGCCAGGGGCCGGGCCCCTCCACTTT.

As concerns this clone: One end of the junction is discordant with germline, which a read error may explain. The chain joins TRBV28 to TRBJ2-3; 7 bases agree with TRBD1. The CDR3 is made up of 16 amino acids. CDR1 is MDHEN, CDR2 SYDVKM, per germline. The CDR3 spells CASRGPARDSTDTRYF. CDR3 sequence (DNA): TGTGCCAGCAGGGGCCCCGCCCGGGACAGCACAGATACGCGGTATTTT.

V and J are TRBV5-6 and TRBJ2-7, with 11 bases matching TRBD2. CDR1 is SGHDT, CDR2 YYEEEE, per germline. The junction had 3 bases not matched to a gene; V was cut back by 2 bases and J by 2 bases. The CDR3 is 15 residues long. CDR3 DNA: TGTGCCAGCAGCTTAACGGGACTAGCGGCCTACGAGCAGTACTTC. Residues: CASSLTGLAAYEQYF.

The rearrangement joins TRBV20-1 to TRBJ2-7; TRBD1 matches 7 bases. The CDR3 totals 16 residues. V gave up 3 bases and J gave up 5 bases; unmatched junction bases: 16. CDR1 is DFQATT and CDR2 is SNEGSKA in the germline V gene (reference sequence). CDR3 DNA sequence: TGCAGTGCTAGTTTACTCGACAGGGCGAGAGGGGACGAGCAGTACTTC. Translating it yields CSASLLDRARGDEQYF.

J is TRBJ2-2 and V is TRBV7-9, with TRBD2 matching 8 bases. Losses at the gene ends were 4 bases for V and 0 bases for J; bases not matched to a gene: 4. The CDR3 is 16 amino acids. The germline V gene encodes CDR1 SEHNR and CDR2 FQNEAQ (reference sequence). CDR3 DNA sequence: TGTGCCAGCAGCTGGAATAGCGGGACGAACACCGGGGAGCTGTTTTTT. This gives the protein CASSWNSGTNTGELFF. Supplemented by reference TRBV7-9 and TRBJ2-2, the full variable domain reads DTGVSQNPRHKITKRGQNVTFRCDPISEHNRLYWYRQTLGQGPEFLTYFQNEAQLEKSRLLSDRFSAERPKGSFSTLEIQRTEQGDSAMYLCASSWNSGTNTGELFFGEGSRLTVL.

The J gene is TRBJ2-5, the V gene TRBV5-1, with D uncertain. Germline CDR1 SGHRS, CDR2 YFSETQ. V gave up 5 bases and J gave up 6 bases, with 26 bases separating them. The CDR3 runs 17 residues. CDR3 bases: TGCGCCAGCAGTCCCAGATCAGGTTTTTTGATGTTGAAGACCCAGTACTTC. Protein sequence: CASSPRSGFLMLKTQYF.

In its sample, this clone was seen many times. V gene TRBV5-1 combines with J gene TRBJ2-7, with D possibly TRBD2 on 6 matching bases. The CDR3 contains 15 residues. From germline, CDR1 is SGHRS and CDR2 YFSETQ. With 1 base removed from V and 3 bases from J, the gap between germline ends came to 14 bases. DNA for the CDR3: TGCGCCAGCAGCTTGACCTCCGGGACTTACTACGAGCAGTACTTC. Translated: CASSLTSGTYYEQYF.

This sequence joins TRBV28 and TRBJ1-1; maybe TRBD1 (5 bases). Trimming removed 3 bases from V and 8 bases from J, with 13 bases in between. This CDR3 is 13 amino acids long. CDR1 MDHEN and CDR2 SYDVKM come from the germline V gene. CDR3 sequence (DNA): TGTGCCAGCAGTTTTCCAGGGCGTGGGGAAGCTTTCTTT. Translated, it gives CASSFPGRGEAFF.

The rearrangement links TRBV6-5 to TRBJ1-2; D gene unclear. Germline CDR1 is MNHEY and CDR2 is SVGAGI. The CDR3 contains 12 residues. V was shortened by 4 bases and J by 8 bases, with 11 bases between the two germline ends. The CDR3 here is CASSSRLWGYTF. In DNA form, the CDR3 reads TGTGCCAGCAGTTCCCGACTGTGGGGCTACACCTTC.

In its sample, this clone was seen a few times. This CDR3 reads CASSGGVGGYYGYTF. For the CDR3, the DNA is TGTGCCAGCAGCGGGGGGGTCGGCGGATACTATGGCTACACCTTC. This sequence joins TRBV7-2 and TRBJ1-2, with D perhaps TRBD1 (5 bases). Trimming took 5 bases from V and 3 from J, leaving 16 bases between them. This CDR3 has 15 amino acids. Per germline, CDR1 SGHTA and CDR2 FQGNSA.

This chain joins TRBV24-1 and TRBJ2-3; TRBD2 matches 14 bases. CDR1 and CDR2 from the germline V gene are KGHDR and SFDVKD. V lost 9 bases and J lost 1; bases outside the gene matches: 2. The CDR3 length is 15 residues. The CDR3 is CATGTSGRGTDTQYF. The CDR3 nucleotides are TGTGCCACCGGGACTAGCGGGAGAGGCACAGATACGCAGTATTTT.

This chain connects TRBV7-9 to TRBJ1-4; 7 nucleotides line up with TRBD1. CDR1 SEHNR and CDR2 FQNEAQ come from the germline V gene (reference sequence). The CDR3 spans 14 residues. The V segment lost 3 bases and the J segment 6 bases; nucleotides outside the gene matches: 4. Written as DNA, the CDR3 is TGTGCCAGCAGCTTTACAGGGGTGGATGAAAAACTGTTTTTT. Protein: CASSFTGVDEKLFF.

The rearrangement links TRBV15 to TRBJ2-1; TRBD1 matches at 7 bases. Germline assignment: CDR1 LNHNV and CDR2 YYDKDF (reference sequence). This CDR3 comprises 16 residues. V was pared by 6 bases and J by 4 bases, with 12 bases of the junction left unmatched. The DNA of the CDR3 is TGTGCCACCAGTCGAACGGGACAGCTAGCTTACAATGAGCAGTTCTTC. It yields the protein CATSRTGQLAYNEQFF.

This rearrangement joins TRBV7-6 to TRBJ2-2; D not resolved. Germline CDR1 and CDR2: SGHVS and FNYEAQ. The CDR3 length is 14 residues. V was trimmed by 6 bases and J by 6 bases, leaving 14 bases between them. CDR3 coding DNA: TGTGCCAGCAGTCCCCCTATTGGGCCCGGGGAGCTGTTTTTT. It specifies CASSPPIGPGELFF.

V usage is TRBV20-1 and J usage is TRBJ2-3; D perhaps matches TRBD2 (6 bases). Germline values: CDR1 DFQATT, CDR2 SNEGSKA (reference sequence). The CDR3 runs to 16 residues. Trimming removed 3 bases at V and 4 bases at J, with 20 bases between. CDR3 in amino acids: CSASSKVAGLADTQYF. The CDR3 coding sequence is TGCAGTGCTAGTAGTAAGGTCGCGGGATTAGCAGATACGCAGTATTTT.

V and J are TRBV15 and TRBJ1-3, with a weak D call TRBD1 (5 bases). The V and J ends lost 0 bases and 3 bases respectively, with 12 bases between them. The CDR3 length is 16 residues. From germline, CDR1 is LNHNV and CDR2 YYDKDF (reference sequence). CDR3 DNA sequence: TGTGCCACCAGCAGAGATTGGGGGGGAATTGGAAACACCATATATTTT. Encoded protein: CATSRDWGGIGNTIYF.

The table lists this clone with a few counts. The chain is built from TRBV28 and TRBJ1-2, with D perhaps TRBD1 (5 bases). Trimming shortened V by 3 bases and J by 3 bases, and 23 bases separated the two germline ends. The length of the CDR3 is 18 residues. In germline, CDR1 is MDHEN, CDR2 SYDVKM. CDR3 region: CASSFGGGDPIRHYGYTF. For the CDR3, the DNA is TGTGCCAGCAGTTTTGGGGGAGGGGACCCCATCCGACACTATGGCTACACCTTC.

The chain combines TRBV5-6 with TRBJ1-5; no firm D call. Germline CDR1 and CDR2: SGHDT and YYEEEE. With 0 bases removed from V and 3 bases from J, the gap between germline ends came to 13 bases. The CDR3 spans 16 residues. The CDR3, as DNA: TGTGCCAGCAGCTTGGGGGCTGGACTGTTCAATCAGCCCCAGCATTTT. Its protein is CASSLGAGLFNQPQHF.

The CDR3 spells CSVVTGNQPQHF. CDR3 nucleotides: TGCAGCGTCGTGACAGGGAATCAGCCCCAGCATTTT. V usage is TRBV29-1 and J usage is TRBJ1-5; TRBD1 matches at 7 bases. V shed 6 bases, J shed 4 bases, and the junction held 3 bases outside the gene matches. The length of the CDR3 is 12 residues. Looked up from germline, CDR1 is SQVTM and CDR2 is ANQGSEA.

This clone occurred many times. J is TRBJ2-1 and V is TRBV9; 9 bases map to TRBD1. CDR3 length: 16 residues. V was pared by 0 bases and J by 13 bases, with 14 bases of the junction left unmatched. Germline loops: CDR1 SGDLS, CDR2 YYNGEE. The DNA for the CDR3 is TGTGCCAGCAGCGTAGGGGAAGGACAGGGGATGGTGAGTCAGTTCTTC. It is translated as CASSVGEGQGMVSQFF.

The chain joins TRBV4-1 to TRBJ2-3; 8 bases fit TRBD2. The CDR3 is 13 amino acids. Looked up from germline, CDR1 is MGHRA and CDR2 is YSYEKL. Germline trimming cut 7 bases from V and 4 bases from J; bases unmatched to any gene: 4. CDR3 residues: CASKAGVADTQYF. The CDR3 nucleotides are TGCGCCAGCAAAGCGGGAGTTGCAGATACGCAGTATTTT.

The chain carries TRBV11-1 and TRBJ2-6; a possible D gene is TRBD1 (5 bases). Trimming took off 5 bases at V and 0 bases at J, with 11 bases between the two ends. Germline V gene lookup returns CDR1 SGHAT and CDR2 FQDESV (reference sequence). The CDR3 sequence is 16 residues long. CDR3 DNA sequence: TGTGCCAGCAGCGACCGACAGCACTCTGGGGCCAACGTCCTGACTTTC. This encodes CASSDRQHSGANVLTF. Full variable domain (missing parts from reference TRBV11-1 and TRBJ2-6): EAEVAQSPRYKITEKSQAVAFWCDPISGHATLYWYRQILGQGPELLVQFQDESVVDDSQLPKDRFSAERLKGVDSTLKIQPAELGDSAMYLCASSDRQHSGANVLTFGAGSRLTVL.

The chain combines TRBV6-5 with TRBJ1-2, with D perhaps matching TRBD1 (6 bases). V dropped 6 bases and J dropped 4 bases, with 12 bases sitting between them. Germline V gene lookup returns CDR1 MNHEY and CDR2 SVGAGI. This CDR3 spans 13 amino acids. The CDR3: CASSVTGVYGYTF. The CDR3 nucleotides read TGTGCCAGCAGCGTGACAGGCGTCTATGGCTACACCTTC.